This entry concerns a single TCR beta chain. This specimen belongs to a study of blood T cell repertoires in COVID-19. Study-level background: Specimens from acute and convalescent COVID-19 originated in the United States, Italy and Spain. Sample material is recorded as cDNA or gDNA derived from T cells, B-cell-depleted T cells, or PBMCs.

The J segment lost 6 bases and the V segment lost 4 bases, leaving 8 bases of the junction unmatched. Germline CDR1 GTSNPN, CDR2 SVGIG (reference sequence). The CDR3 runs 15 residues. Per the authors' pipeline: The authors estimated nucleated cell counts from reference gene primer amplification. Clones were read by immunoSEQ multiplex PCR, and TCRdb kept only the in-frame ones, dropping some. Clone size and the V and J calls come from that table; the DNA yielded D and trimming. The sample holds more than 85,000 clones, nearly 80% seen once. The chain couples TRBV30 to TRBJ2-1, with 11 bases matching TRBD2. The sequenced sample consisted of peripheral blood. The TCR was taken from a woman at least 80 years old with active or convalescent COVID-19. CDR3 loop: CAWTPLAGGPNEQFF. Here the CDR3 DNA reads TGTGCCTGGACCCCGCTAGCGGGAGGCCCCAATGAGCAGTTCTTC.